A selection of T cell receptor beta chains follows, all from one sample in a study of blood T cells in healthy people across ages. TCRdb re-called the 5' RACE reads through MiXCR, storing one row per CDR3 protein. The sample holds some 670,000 distinct CDR3 sequences, more than 45% seen once. Sequenced input: blood. These receptors came from a woman of 80 years or more in good health. Both conserved end residues are part of each CDR3. D genes are given only for firm matches. Size is stated for part of the rows, as once, few or many counts, or as a class when the clone is expanded.

V gene	clone size	J gene	D gene	CDR3 protein	CDR3 DNA
TRBV7-3	many	TRBJ1-1	-	CASSLSQNTEAFF	TGTGCCAGCAGCTTAAGCCAGAACACTGAAGCTTTCTTT
TRBV7-9	-	TRBJ2-3	-	CASSPRNPGGTDTQYF	TGTGCCAGCAGCCCCCGAAATCCGGGAGGCACAGATACGCAGTATTTT
TRBV2	few	TRBJ2-3	-	CASSRGSGIPDTQYF	TGTGCCAGCTCCCGGGGTAGCGGCATCCCAGATACGCAGTATTTT
TRBV20-1	-	TRBJ2-7	-	CSASTVTYEQYF	TGCAGTGCCTCGACAGTGACCTACGAGCAGTACTTC
TRBV28	many	TRBJ2-5	-	CASNQLRGYQETQYF	TGTGCCAGCAACCAACTACGGGGGTACCAAGAGACCCAGTACTTC
TRBV20-1	many	TRBJ2-3	-	CSATRGQGDTQYF	TGCAGTGCTACCCGGGGGCAAGGAGATACGCAGTATTTT
TRBV12-3/TRBV12-4	once	TRBJ2-3	-	CASTLALGGGTDTQYF	TGTGCCAGCACCCTTGCGCTTGGAGGGGGCACAGATACGCAGTATTTT
TRBV4-3	once	TRBJ2-3	TRBD1	CASSQEWGRGRDTDTQYF	TGCGCCAGCAGCCAAGAGTGGGGCAGGGGGCGCGACACAGATACGCAGTATTTT
TRBV6-1	many	TRBJ2-1	-	CASRWDSEQFF	TGTGCCAGCAGATGGGACTCAGAGCAGTTCTTC
TRBV27	-	TRBJ1-2	-	CASSFRPHSNYGYTF	TGTGCCAGCAGCTTCCGACCTCACTCCAACTATGGCTACACCTTC
TRBV29-1	-	TRBJ2-1	-	CSVAANSYEQFF	TGCAGCGTTGCAGCCAACTCCTACGAGCAGTTCTTC
TRBV2	few	TRBJ1-6	-	CASSAGGGQVNSPLHF	TGTGCCAGCAGTGCCGGCGGAGGTCAAGTGAATTCACCCCTCCACTTT
TRBV28	many	TRBJ2-7	-	CASSIGGAEPYEQYF	TGTGCCAGCTCCATTGGGGGCGCCGAACCCTACGAGCAGTACTTC
TRBV7-3	-	TRBJ1-2	-	CASSSSGTTGNYGYTF	TGTGCCAGCAGCTCCTCCGGGACAACCGGGAACTATGGCTACACCTTC